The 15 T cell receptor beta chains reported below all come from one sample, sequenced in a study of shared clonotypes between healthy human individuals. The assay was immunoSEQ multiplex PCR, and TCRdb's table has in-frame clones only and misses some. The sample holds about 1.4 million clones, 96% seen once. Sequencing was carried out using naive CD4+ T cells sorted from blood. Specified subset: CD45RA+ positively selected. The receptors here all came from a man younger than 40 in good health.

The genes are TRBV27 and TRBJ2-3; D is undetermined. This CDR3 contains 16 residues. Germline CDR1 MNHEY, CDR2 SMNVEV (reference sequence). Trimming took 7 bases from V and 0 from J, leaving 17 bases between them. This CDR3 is CASTYTPSFSTDTQYF. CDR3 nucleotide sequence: TGTGCCAGCACCTACACACCTTCTTTTAGCACAGATACGCAGTATTTT.

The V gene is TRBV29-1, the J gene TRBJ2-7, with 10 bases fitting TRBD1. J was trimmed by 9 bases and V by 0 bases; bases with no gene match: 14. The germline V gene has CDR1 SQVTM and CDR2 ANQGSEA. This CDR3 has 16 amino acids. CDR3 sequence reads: CSVEDLRQGASGRQYF. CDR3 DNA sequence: TGCAGCGTTGAAGATCTTCGACAGGGGGCTTCGGGCCGGCAGTACTTC.

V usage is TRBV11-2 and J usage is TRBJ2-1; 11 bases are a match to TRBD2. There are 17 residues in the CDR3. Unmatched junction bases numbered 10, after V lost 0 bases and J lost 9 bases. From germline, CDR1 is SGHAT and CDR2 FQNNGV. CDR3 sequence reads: CASSLEVSSGRASEQFF. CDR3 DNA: TGTGCCAGCAGCTTAGAGGTCAGTAGCGGGAGGGCCAGTGAGCAGTTCTTC.

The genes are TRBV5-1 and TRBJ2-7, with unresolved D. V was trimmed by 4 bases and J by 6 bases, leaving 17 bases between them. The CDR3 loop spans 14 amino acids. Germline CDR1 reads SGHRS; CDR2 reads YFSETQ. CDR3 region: CASSTRTLPSEQYF. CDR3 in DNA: TGCGCCAGCAGCACCCGGACCCTCCCTAGCGAGCAGTACTTC.

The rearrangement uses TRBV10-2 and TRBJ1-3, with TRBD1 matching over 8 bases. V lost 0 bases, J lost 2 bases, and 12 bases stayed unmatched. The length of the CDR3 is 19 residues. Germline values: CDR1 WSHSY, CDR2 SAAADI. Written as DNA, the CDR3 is TGCGCCAGCAGTGAGTCCCTCCTCAGGGGGCGAAGGCCTGGAAACACCATATATTTT. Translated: CASSESLLRGRRPGNTIYF.

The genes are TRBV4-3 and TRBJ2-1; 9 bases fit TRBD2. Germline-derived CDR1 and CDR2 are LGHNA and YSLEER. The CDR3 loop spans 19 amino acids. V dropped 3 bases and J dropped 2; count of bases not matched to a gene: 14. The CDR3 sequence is CASSHPRGREGLTYNEQFF. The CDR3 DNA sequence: TGCGCCAGCAGCCACCCCCGAGGGCGGGAGGGCCTGACCTACAATGAGCAGTTCTTC.

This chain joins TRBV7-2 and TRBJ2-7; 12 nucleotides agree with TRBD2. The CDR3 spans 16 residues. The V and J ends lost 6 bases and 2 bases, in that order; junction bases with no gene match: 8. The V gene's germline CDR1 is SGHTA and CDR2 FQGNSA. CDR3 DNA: TGTGCCAGCAGACAAGATCTAGCGGGAGGGACCTACGAGCAGTACTTC. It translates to CASRQDLAGGTYEQYF.

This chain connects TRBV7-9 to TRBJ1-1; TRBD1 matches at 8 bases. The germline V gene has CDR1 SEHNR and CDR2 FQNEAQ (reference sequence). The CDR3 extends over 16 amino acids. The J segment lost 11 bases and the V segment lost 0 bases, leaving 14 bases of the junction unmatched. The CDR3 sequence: CASSLATGTGPFRAFF. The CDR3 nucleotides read TGTGCCAGCAGCTTAGCTACCGGGACAGGCCCGTTCAGGGCTTTCTTT.

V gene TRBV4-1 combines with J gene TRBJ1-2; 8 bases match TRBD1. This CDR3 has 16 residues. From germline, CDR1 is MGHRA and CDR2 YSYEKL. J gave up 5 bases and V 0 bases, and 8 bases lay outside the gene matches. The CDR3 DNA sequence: TGCGCCAGCAGCCAAGAGAGACAGGGGCCTGCATATGGCTACACCTTC. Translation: CASSQERQGPAYGYTF.

The CDR3 spells CASRGRTRSSYEQYF. CDR3 nucleotides: TGTGCCAGCAGAGGGAGGACAAGGAGCTCCTACGAGCAGTACTTC. The chain has TRBV2 and TRBJ2-7; perhaps TRBD2 as D (6 bases). In germline, CDR1 is SNHLY, CDR2 FYNNEI. The CDR3 is 15 residues long. Trimming left V 6 bases short and J 0 bases short, with 15 bases between.

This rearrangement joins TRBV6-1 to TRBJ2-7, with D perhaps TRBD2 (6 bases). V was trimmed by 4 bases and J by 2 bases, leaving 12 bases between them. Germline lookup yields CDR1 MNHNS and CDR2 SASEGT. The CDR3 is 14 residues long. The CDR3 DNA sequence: TGTGCCAGCAGTGGGGGGGACCGGACCTACGAGCAGTACTTC. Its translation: CASSGGDRTYEQYF.

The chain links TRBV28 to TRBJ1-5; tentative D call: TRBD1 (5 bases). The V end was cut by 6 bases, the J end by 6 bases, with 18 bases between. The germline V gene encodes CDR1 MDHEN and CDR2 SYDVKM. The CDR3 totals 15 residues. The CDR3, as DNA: TGTGCCAGCAGCCTCCGTGGGGGGGTCGGTCAGCCCCAGCATTTT. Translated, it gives CASSLRGGVGQPQHF.

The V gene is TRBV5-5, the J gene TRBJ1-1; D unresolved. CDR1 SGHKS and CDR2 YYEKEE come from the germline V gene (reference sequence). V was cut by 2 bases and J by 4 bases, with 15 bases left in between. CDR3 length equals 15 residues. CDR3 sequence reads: CASSFSRWVTTEAFF. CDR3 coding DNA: TGTGCCAGCAGCTTCTCCCGGTGGGTGACCACTGAAGCTTTCTTT.

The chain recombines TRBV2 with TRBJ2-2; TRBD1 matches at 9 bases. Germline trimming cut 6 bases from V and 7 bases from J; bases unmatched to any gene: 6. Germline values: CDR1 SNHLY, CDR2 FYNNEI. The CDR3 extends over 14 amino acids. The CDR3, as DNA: TGTGCCAGCAGGACAGGGGGAGTAGGCGGGGAGCTGTTTTTT. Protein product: CASRTGGVGGELFF.

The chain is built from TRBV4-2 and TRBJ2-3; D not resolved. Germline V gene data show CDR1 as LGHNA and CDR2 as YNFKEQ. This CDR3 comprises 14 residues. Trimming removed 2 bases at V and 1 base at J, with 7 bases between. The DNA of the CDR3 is TGTGCCAGCAGCCAAATCGACGGCACAGATACGCAGTATTTT. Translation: CASSQIDGTDTQYF.